The 14 T cell receptor beta chains presented below share a single source sample, sequenced in a study of CD8 T cells in Susac syndrome. After extraction with the RNeasy kit, about 0.45 to 1 ug of the RNA was reverse transcribed using random hexamers. From the immunoSEQ multiplex PCR reads, TCRdb called clonotypes with MiXCR, one entry per CDR3 protein. The sample includes 150,000 to 200,000 distinct CDR3 sequences, 85% to 95% of them seen just once. Sample: CD4+ T cells from PBMCs. The receptors originated from a human donor with multiple sclerosis.

The chain uses TRBV6-2 or TRBV6-3 and TRBJ2-1, with 9 bases that match TRBD2. The junction had 5 bases not matched to a gene; V was cut back by 6 bases and J by 2 bases. The CDR3 has 15 amino acids. Germline assignment: CDR1 MNHEY and CDR2 SVGEGT. CDR3 residues: CASRIAGVTYNEQFF. CDR3 nucleotide sequence: TGTGCCAGCAGGATAGCGGGAGTCACCTACAATGAGCAGTTCTTC.

The chain couples TRBV2 to TRBJ1-5; maybe TRBD1 (5 bases). Germline CDR1 SNHLY, CDR2 FYNNEI. The CDR3 is made up of 15 amino acids. Trimming removed 6 bases at V and 0 bases at J, with 12 bases between. The CDR3 loop is CASRSDSYSNQPQHF. CDR3 DNA sequence: TGTGCCAGCAGGAGCGACAGTTATAGCAATCAGCCCCAGCATTTT. Filled out from reference TRBV2 and TRBJ1-5, the complete variable domain reads EPEVTQTPSHQVTQMGQEVILRCVPISNHLYFYWYRQILGQKVEFLVSFYNNEISEKSEIFDDQFSVERPDGSNFTLKIRSTKLEDSAMYFCASRSDSYSNQPQHFGDGTRLSIL.

This clonotype was recorded once. The CDR3 DNA sequence: TGTGCCAGCAGACGACTAGCGGACCGCACAGATACGCAGTATTTT. This sequence encodes CASRRLADRTDTQYF. The V gene is TRBV6-1, the J gene TRBJ2-3, with 9 bases matching TRBD2. Losses at the gene ends were 6 bases for V and 1 base for J; bases not matched to a gene: 5. This CDR3 comprises 15 residues. Germline CDR1 MNHNS, CDR2 SASEGT.

The count of this clonotype is one. The chain recombines TRBV7-2 with TRBJ2-3, with D tentatively TRBD2 (7 bases). Germline V gene lookup returns CDR1 SGHTA and CDR2 FQGNSA. This CDR3 region has 14 residues. With 7 bases removed from V and 6 bases from J, the gap between germline ends came to 17 bases. The CDR3 reads CASNQWGGRDTQYF. CDR3 DNA sequence: TGTGCCAGCAACCAGTGGGGGGGCCGGGATACGCAGTATTTT.

The chain has TRBV24-1 and TRBJ2-2; 7 nucleotides align to TRBD1. Germline CDR1 reads KGHDR; CDR2 reads SFDVKD. CDR3 length: 14 residues. Unmatched junction bases numbered 0, after V lost 6 bases and J lost 0 bases. In DNA, the CDR3 is TGTGCCACCAGTACAGGGGCGAACACCGGGGAGCTGTTTTTT. Its translation is CATSTGANTGELFF.

This clonotype was detected only once. This chain connects TRBV2 to TRBJ2-1; TRBD2 matches at 12 bases. V dropped 3 bases and J dropped 7; count of bases not matched to a gene: 7. This CDR3 has 16 amino acids. The germline V gene encodes CDR1 SNHLY and CDR2 FYNNEI. This CDR3 is CASSDGRLAGVNEQFF. In DNA, the CDR3 is TGTGCCAGCAGTGACGGTCGACTAGCGGGAGTAAATGAGCAGTTCTTC.

Here the CDR3 DNA reads TGTGCCAGCAGTTTCAGGACACCGGAGCAGTTCTTC. This translates into CASSFRTPEQFF. The chain employs TRBV6-2 or TRBV6-3 and TRBJ2-1; tentatively, D is TRBD1 (5 bases). V was pared by 4 bases and J by 10 bases, with 11 bases between. The CDR3 loop spans 12 amino acids. The V gene's germline CDR1 is MNHEY and CDR2 SVGEGT.

V and J are TRBV19 and TRBJ1-5, with 7 bases lining up with TRBD1. Germline trimming cut 2 bases from V and 7 bases from J; bases unmatched to any gene: 5. This CDR3 is 14 amino acids long. CDR1 and CDR2 from the germline V gene are LNHDA and SQIVND (reference sequence). CDR3 DNA sequence: TGTGCCAGTAGTATAAGGACAGGAAAGCAGCCCCAGCATTTT. As protein: CASSIRTGKQPQHF.

The rearrangement uses TRBV6-2 or TRBV6-3 and TRBJ2-7; TRBD1 matches 7 bases. V shed 2 bases and J 0 bases; nucleotides not matched to a gene: 7. The CDR3 spans 16 residues. From germline, CDR1 is MNHEY and CDR2 SVGEGT. Here the CDR3 DNA reads TGTGCCAGCAGTTACCGGTCCGGGACAGCCTCCTACGAGCAGTACTTC. Protein product: CASSYRSGTASYEQYF.

The genes are TRBV28 and TRBJ2-2; D is perhaps TRBD2 (7 bases). Germline CDR1 is MDHEN and CDR2 is SYDVKM. The CDR3 contains 14 residues. V lost 3 bases, J lost 6 bases, and 11 bases lay in between. This CDR3 is CASSFGGLAGELFF. CDR3 DNA sequence: TGTGCCAGCAGTTTCGGGGGGCTGGCCGGGGAGCTGTTTTTT.

The J gene is TRBJ2-3, the V gene TRBV7-6; 7 bases map to TRBD2. The germline V gene encodes CDR1 SGHVS and CDR2 FNYEAQ. The length of the CDR3 is 12 residues. Losses at the gene ends were 5 bases for V and 7 bases for J; bases not matched to a gene: 3. CDR3 nucleotide sequence: TGTGCCAGCAGCCCGCGGGGGAATACGCAGTATTTT. Protein sequence: CASSPRGNTQYF.

J is TRBJ2-5 and V is TRBV12-5; TRBD2 is a possible D gene (6 bases). CDR1 and CDR2 from the germline V gene are LGHNT and FRNRAP. The CDR3 spans 14 residues. V shed 5 bases and J shed 5 bases, with 15 bases lying between them. This chain's CDR3 is CASGLAQKSETQYF. The CDR3 region has the DNA TGTGCTAGTGGTCTAGCGCAAAAATCGGAGACCCAGTACTTC.

The chain employs TRBV28 and TRBJ2-7; 11 bases are a match to TRBD1. After removal of 5 bases from V and 3 bases from J, the junction contained 6 bases not matched to a gene. Germline assignment: CDR1 MDHEN and CDR2 SYDVKM. The CDR3 extends over 15 amino acids. The CDR3 loop reads CASSPRTGGLYEQYF. Written as DNA, the CDR3 is TGTGCCAGCAGTCCTAGGACAGGGGGCCTCTACGAGCAGTACTTC.

J is TRBJ2-2 and V is TRBV28; no firm D call. The CDR3 has 12 amino acids. The V gene lost 6 bases and the J gene lost 7 bases, with 9 bases spanning the gap. Germline V gene data show CDR1 as MDHEN and CDR2 as SYDVKM. The CDR3 region is CASSSMFGELFF. CDR3 DNA: TGTGCCAGCAGCTCGATGTTCGGGGAGCTGTTTTTT.